This T cell receptor (beta chain) was observed in a study of blood T cell repertoires in COVID-19. The CDR3 runs to 13 residues. Germline CDR1 KGHSH, CDR2 LQKENI. Trimming cost V 5 bases and J 4 bases; bases outside gene matches: 2. As handled by the study authors: Reference gene primer amplification in the assay estimated nucleated cell counts. This table comes from immunoSEQ multiplex PCR, and its TCRdb copy is limited to in-frame clones, with some not included. That table supplies the V and J calls and clone size; D and trimming were determined from the DNA. The sample has about 130,000 clones, around 86% seen once.

The receptor was derived from a woman aged 50 to 60 who had recovered from COVID-19. Sequenced sample: peripheral blood. J is TRBJ1-1 and V is TRBV18; 9 nucleotides align to TRBD1. Here the CDR3 reads CASSVTGGTEAFF. CDR3 coding DNA: TGTGCCAGCTCAGTGACAGGGGGCACTGAAGCTTTCTTT.